A selection of T cell receptor beta chains follows, all from one sample in a study of shared clonotypes between healthy human individuals. Method: immunoSEQ multiplex PCR; TCRdb's copy keeps in-frame clones and lacks some. The sample includes about 2,200,000 clones, more than 85% seen only once; the top ten take under 2%. The source material was naive CD8+ T cells from PBMCs. These receptors originate from a man younger than 35 in good health. Some clones in this sample may be carry-over from other donors' samples. CDR3s include the opening cysteine and the closing phenylalanine or tryptophan. D genes are given only for firm matches. Rows give clone size only sometimes, using once, few, many, or a class for an expanded clone.

v_gene: TRBV7-2; j_gene: TRBJ2-1; abundance: NA; d_gene: TRBD2; CDR3nt: TGTGCCAGCAGCTTCCGGACTAGCTCCTACAATGAGCAGTTCTTC; CDR3aa: CASSFRTSSYNEQFF
v_gene: TRBV27; j_gene: TRBJ2-1; abundance: NA; d_gene: NA; CDR3nt: TGTGCCAGCAGTTTAGGGGGGGCCCTGAATGAGCAGTTCTTC; CDR3aa: CASSLGGALNEQFF
v_gene: TRBV27; j_gene: TRBJ2-7; abundance: NA; d_gene: NA; CDR3nt: TGTGCCAGCAGTTTAGGGGCCAGTTACTACGAGCAGTACTTC; CDR3aa: CASSLGASYYEQYF
v_gene: TRBV9; j_gene: TRBJ2-1; abundance: NA; d_gene: TRBD2; CDR3nt: TGTGCCAGCAGCGTAGGGACTAGACATACTGGGAATGAGCAGTTCTTC; CDR3aa: CASSVGTRHTGNEQFF
v_gene: TRBV27; j_gene: TRBJ2-5; abundance: NA; d_gene: NA; CDR3nt: TGTGCCAGCAGTTTATCGGGTTCCCCGTTGACCCAGTACTTC; CDR3aa: CASSLSGSPLTQYF
v_gene: TRBV10-2; j_gene: TRBJ1-1; abundance: NA; d_gene: TRBD1; CDR3nt: TGCGCCACCCTGAGGGACAGGGGAACTGAAGCTTTCTTT; CDR3aa: CATLRDRGTEAFF
v_gene: TRBV28; j_gene: TRBJ2-3; abundance: NA; d_gene: NA; CDR3nt: TGTGCCAGCAGTTTTGGGCCAAACCCAAAAACAGATACGCAGTATTTT; CDR3aa: CASSFGPNPKTDTQYF
v_gene: TRBV6-5; j_gene: TRBJ1-2; abundance: NA; d_gene: NA; CDR3nt: TGTGCCAGCAGTTACGAGTGGACTCATACCCGAGGCTACACCTTC; CDR3aa: CASSYEWTHTRGYTF
v_gene: TRBV4-1; j_gene: TRBJ1-1; abundance: NA; d_gene: TRBD1; CDR3nt: TGCGCCAGCAGCCCTAGTCCAGGACAGGGGGTTACTGAAGCTTTCTTT; CDR3aa: CASSPSPGQGVTEAFF
v_gene: TRBV5-6; j_gene: TRBJ2-1; abundance: NA; d_gene: TRBD1; CDR3nt: TGTGCCAGCAGCTTACTTGGCCTCAGGGGGCCCGGCGAGCAGTTCTTC; CDR3aa: CASSLLGLRGPGEQFF
v_gene: TRBV4-1; j_gene: TRBJ2-7; abundance: NA; d_gene: TRBD2; CDR3nt: TGCGCCAGCAGCCAAGAGCCAGGACTAGCGGGATCCTACGAGCAGTACTTC; CDR3aa: CASSQEPGLAGSYEQYF
v_gene: TRBV7-8; j_gene: TRBJ1-1; abundance: NA; d_gene: NA; CDR3nt: TGTGCCAGCAGCCCCTGGGGGGGGTCGGGGGATGAAGCTTTCTTT; CDR3aa: CASSPWGGSGDEAFF
v_gene: TRBV6-5; j_gene: TRBJ1-4; abundance: NA; d_gene: NA; CDR3nt: TGTGCCAGCAGCCTGACTCGGGGTTTAATCGAAAAACTGTTTTTT; CDR3aa: CASSLTRGLIEKLFF
v_gene: TRBV27; j_gene: TRBJ1-5; abundance: NA; d_gene: NA; CDR3nt: TGTGCCAGCAGTTTATCGCACAGGGAGAATCAGCCCCAGCATTTT; CDR3aa: CASSLSHRENQPQHF
v_gene: TRBV11-2; j_gene: TRBJ2-5; abundance: NA; d_gene: NA; CDR3nt: TGTGCCAGCAGCACTCACGGGACTCTGGGGACCCAGTACTTC; CDR3aa: CASSTHGTLGTQYF
v_gene: TRBV30; j_gene: TRBJ1-4; abundance: NA; d_gene: TRBD1; CDR3nt: TGTGCCTGGAGCCCTGCAACAGGGGATGGCGGTGAAAAACTGTTTTTT; CDR3aa: CAWSPATGDGGEKLFF
v_gene: TRBV12-5; j_gene: TRBJ1-2; abundance: NA; d_gene: NA; CDR3nt: TGTGCTAGTGGTTCCGGGAACTATGGCTACACCTTC; CDR3aa: CASGSGNYGYTF
v_gene: TRBV6-4; j_gene: TRBJ1-2; abundance: NA; d_gene: TRBD1; CDR3nt: TGTGCCAGCAGTGAGGACAGGGGCGGCGGCTACACCTTC; CDR3aa: CASSEDRGGGYTF
v_gene: TRBV29-1; j_gene: TRBJ2-7; abundance: NA; d_gene: NA; CDR3nt: TGCAGCGTTGAAACGGGAGCGGGCCACGAGCAGTACTTC; CDR3aa: CSVETGAGHEQYF
v_gene: TRBV7-8; j_gene: TRBJ2-3; abundance: NA; d_gene: TRBD2; CDR3nt: TGTGCCAGCAGCGCTCCCGGGACTAGCTACGCAGATACGCAGTATTTT; CDR3aa: CASSAPGTSYADTQYF
v_gene: TRBV9; j_gene: TRBJ2-1; abundance: NA; d_gene: TRBD2; CDR3nt: TGTGCCAGCAGCGTAGAGGTAGCGGGGAGCAATGAGCAGTTCTTC; CDR3aa: CASSVEVAGSNEQFF
v_gene: TRBV2; j_gene: TRBJ2-1; abundance: NA; d_gene: NA; CDR3nt: TGTGCCAGCAGTGAAGACGGCCGCCTCTCCTACAATGAGCAGTTCTTC; CDR3aa: CASSEDGRLSYNEQFF
v_gene: TRBV7-6; j_gene: TRBJ2-3; abundance: NA; d_gene: TRBD2; CDR3nt: TGTGCCAGCAGCCCGGGACTAGCGGGACGATCTAGCACAGATACGCAGTATTTT; CDR3aa: CASSPGLAGRSSTDTQYF
v_gene: TRBV7-8; j_gene: TRBJ2-5; abundance: NA; d_gene: TRBD1; CDR3nt: TGTGCCAGCAGCTTTAAGACAGGGGGCTACCAAGAGACCCAGTACTTC; CDR3aa: CASSFKTGGYQETQYF
v_gene: TRBV15; j_gene: TRBJ2-3; abundance: NA; d_gene: NA; CDR3nt: TGTGCCACCAGCAGCCCATCCACAGATACGCAGTATTTT; CDR3aa: CATSSPSTDTQYF
v_gene: TRBV6-6; j_gene: TRBJ1-2; abundance: NA; d_gene: NA; CDR3nt: TGTGCCAGCAGCCCCGTGAGTGAGGGCGCTAGCTATGGCTACACCTTC; CDR3aa: CASSPVSEGASYGYTF
v_gene: TRBV11-1; j_gene: TRBJ2-7; abundance: NA; d_gene: NA; CDR3nt: TGTGCCAGCAGCCACATGGAGATTCCGGCCTACGAGCAGTACTTC; CDR3aa: CASSHMEIPAYEQYF
v_gene: TRBV4-3; j_gene: TRBJ2-7; abundance: NA; d_gene: NA; CDR3nt: TGCGCCAGCAGCCAAAATCGGGGCCCTCCGACCGTGCAGTACTTC; CDR3aa: CASSQNRGPPTVQYF
v_gene: TRBV10-1; j_gene: TRBJ2-7; abundance: NA; d_gene: TRBD1; CDR3nt: TGCGCCAGCAATCGGACAGGATCCTACGAGCAGTACTTC; CDR3aa: CASNRTGSYEQYF
v_gene: TRBV7-9; j_gene: TRBJ1-2; abundance: few; d_gene: NA; CDR3nt: TGTGCCAGCAGCTTAGATACAGAGGCCAACACCTTC; CDR3aa: CASSLDTEANTF
v_gene: TRBV5-4; j_gene: TRBJ2-7; abundance: NA; d_gene: NA; CDR3nt: TGTGCCAGCAGCTTGGGGGTGATAGCTCGAGACGAGCAGTACTTC; CDR3aa: CASSLGVIARDEQYF
v_gene: TRBV7-9; j_gene: TRBJ2-1; abundance: once; d_gene: TRBD2; CDR3nt: TGTGCCAGCAGCTTACAGCGGGAGGTCTACAATGAGCAGTTCTTC; CDR3aa: CASSLQREVYNEQFF
v_gene: TRBV19; j_gene: TRBJ2-7; abundance: NA; d_gene: TRBD1; CDR3nt: TGTGCCAGTAGTATCGGGACAGGGGTGATCGAGCAGTACTTC; CDR3aa: CASSIGTGVIEQYF
v_gene: TRBV27; j_gene: TRBJ2-7; abundance: once; d_gene: NA; CDR3nt: TGTGCCAGCAGCCACGGAGCCTACGAGCAGTACTTC; CDR3aa: CASSHGAYEQYF
v_gene: TRBV19; j_gene: TRBJ2-3; abundance: NA; d_gene: NA; CDR3nt: TGTGCCAGCACAACGAGGTTGGCCCTCTTTGATACGCAGTATTTT; CDR3aa: CASTTRLALFDTQYF
v_gene: TRBV7-6; j_gene: TRBJ2-5; abundance: once; d_gene: NA; CDR3nt: TGTGCCAGCACCCCCCAGTGGGCGACGGAGGAGACCCAGTACTTC; CDR3aa: CASTPQWATEETQYF
v_gene: TRBV27; j_gene: TRBJ2-7; abundance: NA; d_gene: NA; CDR3nt: TGTGCCAGCAGTTTGGCAGGGTCCTACGAGCAGTACTTC; CDR3aa: CASSLAGSYEQYF
v_gene: TRBV4-1; j_gene: TRBJ2-7; abundance: NA; d_gene: NA; CDR3nt: TGCGCCAGCAGCCAAGGAGACACCTACGAGCAGTACTTC; CDR3aa: CASSQGDTYEQYF
v_gene: TRBV5-4; j_gene: TRBJ2-7; abundance: NA; d_gene: NA; CDR3nt: TGTGCCAGCAGCTTGGGATTCGGGAGAGCCTACGAGCAGTACTTC; CDR3aa: CASSLGFGRAYEQYF
v_gene: TRBV7-9; j_gene: TRBJ2-6; abundance: NA; d_gene: TRBD1; CDR3nt: TGTGCCAGCAGCGACCCGGGACAGGGGCTCTCTGGGGCCAACGTCCTGACTTTC; CDR3aa: CASSDPGQGLSGANVLTF
v_gene: TRBV9; j_gene: TRBJ2-2; abundance: NA; d_gene: NA; CDR3nt: TGTGCCAGCAGTTTTAGGGTCACCGGGGAGCTGTTTTTT; CDR3aa: CASSFRVTGELFF
v_gene: TRBV7-8; j_gene: TRBJ2-1; abundance: once; d_gene: NA; CDR3nt: TGTGCCAGCAGCCCTCAACGGACAGCGGAGATCTACAATGAGCAGTTCTTC; CDR3aa: CASSPQRTAEIYNEQFF
v_gene: TRBV4-1; j_gene: TRBJ1-4; abundance: NA; d_gene: NA; CDR3nt: TGCGCCAGCAGCCAAGATACGGGGGGCGGTGAAAAACTGTTTTTT; CDR3aa: CASSQDTGGGEKLFF
v_gene: TRBV10-3; j_gene: TRBJ1-3; abundance: NA; d_gene: NA; CDR3nt: TGTGCCATCAAGGGGGGCTTCTCTGGAAACACCATATATTTT; CDR3aa: CAIKGGFSGNTIYF
v_gene: TRBV19; j_gene: TRBJ2-5; abundance: NA; d_gene: TRBD2; CDR3nt: TGTGCCAGTAGTATAGTGGGAGGGGCCGTGGAGACCCAGTACTTC; CDR3aa: CASSIVGGAVETQYF
v_gene: TRBV28; j_gene: TRBJ1-1; abundance: NA; d_gene: TRBD1; CDR3nt: TGTGCCAGCAGGCAGAGGGACAGAACCAACACTGAAGCTTTCTTT; CDR3aa: CASRQRDRTNTEAFF
v_gene: TRBV7-6; j_gene: TRBJ2-4; abundance: NA; d_gene: NA; CDR3nt: TGTGCCAGCAGCCCCGACAGAAAAAACATTCAGTACTTC; CDR3aa: CASSPDRKNIQYF
v_gene: TRBV9; j_gene: TRBJ2-5; abundance: NA; d_gene: NA; CDR3nt: TGTGCCAGCAGCGTAGGACAACATCCCCAAGAGACCCAGTACTTC; CDR3aa: CASSVGQHPQETQYF
v_gene: TRBV5-8; j_gene: TRBJ2-1; abundance: NA; d_gene: TRBD2; CDR3nt: TGTGCCAATCACGATCGCGGGAGCTCCTACAATGAGCAGTTCTTC; CDR3aa: CANHDRGSSYNEQFF
v_gene: TRBV27; j_gene: TRBJ1-3; abundance: NA; d_gene: NA; CDR3nt: TGTGCCAGCAGTTTATCGGCAGGGGAAGAATATGGAAACACCATATATTTT; CDR3aa: CASSLSAGEEYGNTIYF
v_gene: TRBV4-1; j_gene: TRBJ1-3; abundance: NA; d_gene: NA; CDR3nt: TGCGCCAGCAGCCATCCCGGGGGACGCTCTGGAAACACCATATATTTT; CDR3aa: CASSHPGGRSGNTIYF
v_gene: TRBV27; j_gene: TRBJ2-7; abundance: NA; d_gene: NA; CDR3nt: TGTGCCAGCAGTAGGCGAGGAGGGGTCGAGCAGTACTTC; CDR3aa: CASSRRGGVEQYF
v_gene: TRBV28; j_gene: TRBJ1-1; abundance: NA; d_gene: NA; CDR3nt: TGTGCCAGCAGTTTATACGGAGGAATGCACACTGAAGCTTTCTTT; CDR3aa: CASSLYGGMHTEAFF
v_gene: TRBV10-3; j_gene: TRBJ2-1; abundance: NA; d_gene: NA; CDR3nt: TGTGCCATCAGTGATGTAGGAGGTTCCTACAATGAGCAGTTCTTC; CDR3aa: CAISDVGGSYNEQFF
v_gene: TRBV7-2; j_gene: TRBJ2-5; abundance: NA; d_gene: NA; CDR3nt: TGTGCCAGCAGCCACCGGACGGGGGAGACCCAGTACTTC; CDR3aa: CASSHRTGETQYF